This T cell receptor (beta chain) originates from a study of identical twins. Template switching added a universal primer site; cDNA carried unique molecular identifiers. TCRdb re-called the 5' RACE reads through MiXCR, storing one row per CDR3 protein. The data show fewer than 900,000 distinct CDR3 sequences, 21% seen once. As concerns this clonotype: The target antigen is unknown.

The CDR3 length is 13 residues. CDR1 and CDR2 from the germline V gene are MRHNA and SNTAGT. V dropped 6 bases and J dropped 6 bases, with 13 bases sitting between them. Study-wide findings and caveats: Conclusions were drawn cross-sectionally by statistical analysis, without following the same donors.

This sample was shared with a second study, whose subject was T cells expressing NK-cell markers. From that paper: Roughly six donors had dominant NKG2C+ clonotypes that comprised about 1.0-7.5% of their CD8+ T cells. Several donors' CD3+CD56-NKG2C+ cells were dominated by the same clonotypes.

The receptor was derived from a woman younger than 35 in good health. The source material was PBMCs. This rearrangement joins TRBV6-4 to TRBJ2-3; D might be TRBD1 or TRBD2, each matching 5 bases. The CDR3 bases are TGTGCCAGCAGAAAGGGACCAGCGGATACGCAGTATTTT. Its translation: CASRKGPADTQYF.